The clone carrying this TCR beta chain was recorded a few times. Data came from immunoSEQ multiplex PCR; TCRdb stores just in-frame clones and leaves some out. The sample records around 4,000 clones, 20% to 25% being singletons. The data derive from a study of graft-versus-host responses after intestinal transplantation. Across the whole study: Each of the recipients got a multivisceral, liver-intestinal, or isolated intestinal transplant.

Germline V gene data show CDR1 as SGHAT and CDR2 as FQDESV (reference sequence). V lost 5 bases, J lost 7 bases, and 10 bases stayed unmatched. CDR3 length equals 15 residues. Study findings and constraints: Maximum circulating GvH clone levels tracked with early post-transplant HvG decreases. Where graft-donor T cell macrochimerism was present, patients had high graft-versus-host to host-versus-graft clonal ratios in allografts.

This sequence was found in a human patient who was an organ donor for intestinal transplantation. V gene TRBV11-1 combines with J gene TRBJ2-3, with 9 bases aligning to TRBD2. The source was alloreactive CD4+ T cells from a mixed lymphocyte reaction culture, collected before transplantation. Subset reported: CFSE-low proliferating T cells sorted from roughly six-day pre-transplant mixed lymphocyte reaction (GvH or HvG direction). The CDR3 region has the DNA TGTGCCAGCAGCACCGGCGGGGGGGCATGGAATACGCAGTATTTT. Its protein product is CASSTGGGAWNTQYF.